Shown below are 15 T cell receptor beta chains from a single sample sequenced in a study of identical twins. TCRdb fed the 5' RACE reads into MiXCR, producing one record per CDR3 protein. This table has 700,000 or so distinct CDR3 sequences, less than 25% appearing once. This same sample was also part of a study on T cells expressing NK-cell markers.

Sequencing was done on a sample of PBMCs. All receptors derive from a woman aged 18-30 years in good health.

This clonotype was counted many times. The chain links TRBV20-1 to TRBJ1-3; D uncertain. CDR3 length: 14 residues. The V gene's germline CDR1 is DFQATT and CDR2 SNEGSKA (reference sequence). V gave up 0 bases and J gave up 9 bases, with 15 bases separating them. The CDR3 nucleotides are TGCAGTGCTAGAGATCCGCCCGGGATGGGCACCATATATTTT. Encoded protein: CSARDPPGMGTIYF.

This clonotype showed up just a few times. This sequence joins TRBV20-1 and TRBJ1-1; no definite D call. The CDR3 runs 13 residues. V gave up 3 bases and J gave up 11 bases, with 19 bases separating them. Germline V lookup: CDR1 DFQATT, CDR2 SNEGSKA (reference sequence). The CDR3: CSARKTGSSGAFF. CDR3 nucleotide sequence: TGCAGTGCTAGGAAGACCGGATCCAGTGGGGCTTTCTTT.

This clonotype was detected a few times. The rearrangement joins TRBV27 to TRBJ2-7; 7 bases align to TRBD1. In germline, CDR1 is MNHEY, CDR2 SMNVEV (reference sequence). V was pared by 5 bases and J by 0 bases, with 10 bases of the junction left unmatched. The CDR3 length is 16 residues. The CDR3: CASSPRQGVFSYEQYF. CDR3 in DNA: TGTGCCAGCAGTCCCCGGCAGGGGGTTTTCTCCTACGAGCAGTACTTC.

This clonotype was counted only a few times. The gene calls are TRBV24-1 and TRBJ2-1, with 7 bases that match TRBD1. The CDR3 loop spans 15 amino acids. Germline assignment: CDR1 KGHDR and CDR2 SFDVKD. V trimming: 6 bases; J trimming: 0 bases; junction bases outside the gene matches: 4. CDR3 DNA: TGTGCCACCAGTCCAGGGGGAAGCTCCTACAATGAGCAGTTCTTC. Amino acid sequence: CATSPGGSSYNEQFF.

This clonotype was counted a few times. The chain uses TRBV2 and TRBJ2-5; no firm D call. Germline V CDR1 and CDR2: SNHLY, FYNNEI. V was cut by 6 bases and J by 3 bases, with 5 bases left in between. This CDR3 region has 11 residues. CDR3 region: CASRPEETQYF. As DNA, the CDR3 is TGTGCCAGCAGGCCAGAAGAGACCCAGTACTTC.

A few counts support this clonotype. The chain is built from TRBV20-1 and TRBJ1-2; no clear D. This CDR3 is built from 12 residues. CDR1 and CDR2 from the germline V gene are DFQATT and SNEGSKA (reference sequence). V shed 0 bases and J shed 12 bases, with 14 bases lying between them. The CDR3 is CSARDRGATDTF. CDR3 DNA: TGCAGTGCTAGAGATAGAGGAGCCACCGACACCTTC.

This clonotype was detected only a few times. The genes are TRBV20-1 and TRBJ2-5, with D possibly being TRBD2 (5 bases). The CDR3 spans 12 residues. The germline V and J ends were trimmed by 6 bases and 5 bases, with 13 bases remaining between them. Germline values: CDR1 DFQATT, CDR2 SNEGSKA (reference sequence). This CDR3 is CSAILVTETQYF. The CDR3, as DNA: TGCAGTGCCATACTAGTAACGGAGACCCAGTACTTC.

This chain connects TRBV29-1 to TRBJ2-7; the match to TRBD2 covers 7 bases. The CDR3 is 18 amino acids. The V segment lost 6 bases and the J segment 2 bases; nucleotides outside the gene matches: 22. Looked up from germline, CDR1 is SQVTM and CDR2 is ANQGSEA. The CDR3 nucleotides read TGCAGCGTGGACAAAGGTATGGCTAGCGGAGGAGGGACCTACGAGCAGTACTTC. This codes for CSVDKGMASGGGTYEQYF.

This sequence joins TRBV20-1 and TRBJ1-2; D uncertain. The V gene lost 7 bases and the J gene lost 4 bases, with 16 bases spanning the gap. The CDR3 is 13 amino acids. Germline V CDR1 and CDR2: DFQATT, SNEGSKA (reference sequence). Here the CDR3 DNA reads TGCAGTGTCGTTGGGGAATCGAGCTATGGCTACACCTTC. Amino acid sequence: CSVVGESSYGYTF.

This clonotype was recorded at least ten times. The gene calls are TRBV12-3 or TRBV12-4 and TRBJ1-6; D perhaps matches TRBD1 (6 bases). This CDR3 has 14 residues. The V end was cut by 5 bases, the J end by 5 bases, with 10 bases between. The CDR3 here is CASSLHRDNSPLHF. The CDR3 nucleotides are TGTGCCAGCAGTCTCCACAGGGATAATTCACCCCTCCACTTT.

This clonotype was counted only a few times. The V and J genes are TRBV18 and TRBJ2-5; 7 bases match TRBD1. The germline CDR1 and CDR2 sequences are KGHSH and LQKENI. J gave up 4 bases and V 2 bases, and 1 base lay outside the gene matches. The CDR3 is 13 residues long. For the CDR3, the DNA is TGTGCCAGCTCACCAGGGACAGCAGAGACCCAGTACTTC. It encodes CASSPGTAETQYF.

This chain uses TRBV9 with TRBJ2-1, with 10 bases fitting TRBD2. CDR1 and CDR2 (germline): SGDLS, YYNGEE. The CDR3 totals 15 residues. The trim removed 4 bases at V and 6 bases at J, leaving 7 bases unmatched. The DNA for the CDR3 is TGTGCCAGCAGCCCCCAGCGGGGGGGCCGCAATGAGCAGTTCTTC. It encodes CASSPQRGGRNEQFF.

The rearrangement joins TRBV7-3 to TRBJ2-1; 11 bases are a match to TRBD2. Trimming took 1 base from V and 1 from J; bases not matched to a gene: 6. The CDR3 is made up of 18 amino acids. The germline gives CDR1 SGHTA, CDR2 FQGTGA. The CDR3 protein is CASSLSSLAGGSYNEQFF. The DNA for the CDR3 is TGTGCCAGCAGCTTAAGTTCGCTAGCGGGGGGATCCTACAATGAGCAGTTCTTC. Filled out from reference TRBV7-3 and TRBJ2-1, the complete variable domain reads GAGVSQTPSNKVTEKGKYVELRCDPISGHTALYWYRQSLGQGPEFLIYFQGTGAADDSGLPNDRFFAVRPEGSVSTLKIQRTERGDSAVYLCASSLSSLAGGSYNEQFFGPGTRLTVL.

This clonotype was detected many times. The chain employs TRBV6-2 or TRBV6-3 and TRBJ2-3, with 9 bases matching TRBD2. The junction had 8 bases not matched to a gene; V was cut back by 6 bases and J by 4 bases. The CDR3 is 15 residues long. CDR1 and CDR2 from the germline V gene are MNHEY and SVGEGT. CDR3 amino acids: CASSLTSGGADTQYF. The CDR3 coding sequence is TGTGCCAGCAGCCTGACTAGCGGAGGGGCAGATACGCAGTATTTT.

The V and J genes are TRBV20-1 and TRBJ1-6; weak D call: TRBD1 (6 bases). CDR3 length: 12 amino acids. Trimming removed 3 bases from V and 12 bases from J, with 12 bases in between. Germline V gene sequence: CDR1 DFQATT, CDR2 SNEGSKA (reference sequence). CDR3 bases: TGCAGTGCTAGTCGCACAGGGAGACCCCTCCACTTT. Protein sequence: CSASRTGRPLHF.